Presented here are 15 T cell receptor beta chains from one specimen sequenced in a study of vaccination effects on CD4 cells after COVID-19. Expansion with viral peptide pools was applied to antigen-specific CD4+ T cells by the ViraFEST assay prior to sequencing. The culture ran for nine to ten days, and then CD4+ T cells were isolated. For these receptors, no antigen is known. The protocol was immunoSEQ multiplex PCR, while the TCRdb copy is restricted to in-frame clones and leaves out a portion. The sample has 30,000 or so clones, roughly 62% seen once. This sample comprised CD4+ T cells from PBMCs cultured with HCoV-229E spike peptides, obtained before COVID-19 vaccination. The receptors stem from a human donor who received a COVID-19 vaccine.

The V and J genes are TRBV7-8 and TRBJ1-2; D might be TRBD1 (5 bases). Germline CDR1 SGHVS, CDR2 FQNEAQ. This CDR3 is built from 19 residues. Between the trimmed V and J ends, which lost 4 bases and 5 bases, there was a span of 29 bases. The CDR3 region is CASSSLRIVRDGTPYGYTF. CDR3 DNA sequence: TGTGCCAGCAGCTCACTTCGGATCGTGCGGGACGGAACCCCGTATGGCTACACCTTC.

This chain uses TRBV7-2 with TRBJ1-3; 9 bases line up with TRBD1. V was pared by 2 bases and J by 0 bases, with 8 bases of the junction left unmatched. Germline V CDR1 and CDR2: SGHTA, FQGNSA. This CDR3 is built from 18 residues. The CDR3 spells CASSLSGQGGPSGNTIYF. CDR3 sequence (DNA): TGTGCCAGCAGCTTATCGGGACAGGGTGGGCCCTCTGGAAACACCATATATTTT.

This chain uses TRBV18 with TRBJ2-3, with TRBD2 as a possible D gene (6 bases). There are 14 residues in the CDR3. Deletions cut 2 bases from V and 3 bases from J, with 9 bases between. The V gene's germline CDR1 is KGHSH and CDR2 LQKENI. This CDR3 is CASSPFSGTDTQYF. The CDR3 DNA is TGTGCCAGCTCACCATTCAGCGGGACAGATACGCAGTATTTT.

The chain couples TRBV27 to TRBJ1-6, with D possibly matching TRBD1 (6 bases). The V gene's germline CDR1 is MNHEY and CDR2 SMNVEV (reference sequence). This CDR3 spans 17 amino acids. Trimming removed 6 bases at V and 5 bases at J, with 20 bases between. For the CDR3, the DNA is TGTGCCAGCAGAAGGTTGGGGGGCTCAGGGGATAATTCACCCCTCCACTTT. Translating gives CASRRLGGSGDNSPLHF.

The V call is TRBV5-1, the J call TRBJ2-7, with D perhaps matching TRBD1 (6 bases). The germline V gene encodes CDR1 SGHRS and CDR2 YFSETQ. The CDR3 contains 15 residues. V shed 2 bases and J shed 0 bases, with 12 bases lying between them. CDR3 coding DNA: TGCGCCAGCAGCTTTTTGGGACACGACTCCTACGAGCAGTACTTC. Encoded protein: CASSFLGHDSYEQYF. The full variable domain, completed using reference TRBV5-1 and TRBJ2-7, is KAGVTQTPRYLIKTRGQQVTLSCSPISGHRSVSWYQQTPGQGLQFLFEYFSETQRNKGNFPGRFSGRQFSNSRSEMNVSTLELGDSALYLCASSFLGHDSYEQYFGPGTRLTVT.

This clone has just one count. This chain joins TRBV7-2 and TRBJ2-7; D perhaps matches TRBD1 (6 bases). This CDR3 has 14 residues. In germline, CDR1 is SGHTA, CDR2 FQGNSA. V lost 5 bases, J lost 3 bases, and 14 bases lay in between. The CDR3 DNA follows: TGTGCCAGCAGCCAGAGGACAGTGGGCTACGAGCAGTACTTC. Amino acid sequence: CASSQRTVGYEQYF.

Worth noting for this clone: This specimen includes other DNA sequences encoding the same CDR3. V and J are TRBV12-3 or TRBV12-4 and TRBJ2-7; 7 nucleotides align to TRBD2. Germline trimming cut 4 bases from V and 4 bases from J; bases unmatched to any gene: 4. The CDR3 length is 13 residues. This CDR3 reads CASSSTSSYEQYF. CDR3 bases: TGTGCCAGCAGTTCGACTAGCTCATACGAGCAGTACTTC.

CDR3 sequence: CASSLGAGGVYNEQFF. The CDR3 DNA reads TGTGCCAGCAGCCTAGGAGCGGGGGGAGTCTACAATGAGCAGTTCTTC. V and J are TRBV7-6 and TRBJ2-1; 9 bases fit TRBD2. The CDR3 is 16 residues long. Trimming took 5 bases from V and 3 from J; bases not matched to a gene: 8. Germline V gene lookup returns CDR1 SGHVS and CDR2 FNYEAQ. The full variable domain, rest sourced from reference TRBV7-6 and TRBJ2-1, is GAGVSQSPRYKVTKRGQDVALRCDPISGHVSLYWYRQALGQGPEFLTYFNYEAQQDKSGLPNDRFSAERPEGSISTLTIQRTEQRDSAMYRCASSLGAGGVYNEQFFGPGTRLTVL.

The table lists this clone with a few counts. This rearrangement joins TRBV2 to TRBJ1-1; D gene unclear. There are 11 residues in the CDR3. CDR1 and CDR2 (germline): SNHLY, FYNNEI. The V end lost 7 bases, the J end lost 1 base, and 4 bases lay between the germline ends. The CDR3 nucleotides are TGTGCCAGCACACGGAACACTGAAGCTTTCTTT. Its translation: CASTRNTEAFF.

V usage is TRBV19 and J usage is TRBJ2-5; 7 bases line up with TRBD2. This CDR3 contains 13 residues. Germline V gives CDR1 LNHDA, CDR2 SQIVND (reference sequence). V trimming: 5 bases; J trimming: 2 bases; junction bases outside the gene matches: 2. The CDR3 bases are TGTGCCAGTAGTCGGGGGGAACAAGAGACCCAGTACTTC. Protein product: CASSRGEQETQYF.

This clone was seen just once. At one end the junction does not follow the germline gene, possibly because of a read error. This chain uses TRBV12-3 or TRBV12-4 with TRBJ2-5; maybe TRBD1 (6 bases). The CDR3 runs 13 residues. The CDR3 is CASSLAQLPYRDF. The DNA for the CDR3 is TGTGCCAGCAGTTTAGCGCAACTCCCTTACAGGGACTTC.

The V call is TRBV7-2, the J call TRBJ2-7, with a possible D match to TRBD2 (6 bases). V lost 4 bases and J 2 bases, leaving 12 bases between the germline ends. This CDR3 region has 14 residues. Germline V gene data show CDR1 as SGHTA and CDR2 as FQGNSA. Written as DNA, the CDR3 is TGTGCCAGCAGCTATTCTAGCGTAACCTACGAGCAGTACTTC. Its translation: CASSYSSVTYEQYF. Full variable domain (outside the CDR3, taken from reference TRBV7-2 and TRBJ2-7): GAGVSQSPSNKVTEKGKDVELRCDPISGHTALYWYRQSLGQGLEFLIYFQGNSAPDKSGLPSDRFSAERTGGSVSTLTIQRTQQEDSAVYLCASSYSSVTYEQYFGPGTRLTVT.

The chain uses TRBV12-5 and TRBJ2-1; 11 positions match TRBD2. J gave up 0 bases and V 6 bases, and 25 bases lay outside the gene matches. Per germline, CDR1 LGHNT and CDR2 FRNRAP. The CDR3 is made up of 23 amino acids. CDR3 nucleotides: TGTGCTAGTGGGCCCTGGGGCCCCCTCCCCGGGCTAGCGGGAGGAGTCTCCTACAATGAGCAGTTCTTC. Translating gives CASGPWGPLPGLAGGVSYNEQFF.

This clone came up once. This rearrangement joins TRBV6-4 to TRBJ2-3, with 8 bases identical to TRBD2. J lost 1 base, V lost 0 bases, and 0 bases had no gene match. CDR3 length: 15 amino acids. Germline loops: CDR1 MRHNA, CDR2 SNTAGT. CDR3 DNA sequence: TGTGCCAGCAGTGACTCTAGCGGGGGCACAGATACGCAGTATTTT. Its protein product is CASSDSSGGTDTQYF.

This clone has more than one count but fewer than ten. The chain links TRBV5-1 to TRBJ2-3, with 7 bases aligning to TRBD1. The germline V gene encodes CDR1 SGHRS and CDR2 YFSETQ. The CDR3 is 16 residues long. The J segment lost 0 bases and the V segment lost 2 bases, leaving 6 bases of the junction unmatched. The CDR3 bases are TGCGCCAGCAGCTTTGGGACAGTTTCTAGCACAGATACGCAGTATTTT. The encoded protein is CASSFGTVSSTDTQYF.